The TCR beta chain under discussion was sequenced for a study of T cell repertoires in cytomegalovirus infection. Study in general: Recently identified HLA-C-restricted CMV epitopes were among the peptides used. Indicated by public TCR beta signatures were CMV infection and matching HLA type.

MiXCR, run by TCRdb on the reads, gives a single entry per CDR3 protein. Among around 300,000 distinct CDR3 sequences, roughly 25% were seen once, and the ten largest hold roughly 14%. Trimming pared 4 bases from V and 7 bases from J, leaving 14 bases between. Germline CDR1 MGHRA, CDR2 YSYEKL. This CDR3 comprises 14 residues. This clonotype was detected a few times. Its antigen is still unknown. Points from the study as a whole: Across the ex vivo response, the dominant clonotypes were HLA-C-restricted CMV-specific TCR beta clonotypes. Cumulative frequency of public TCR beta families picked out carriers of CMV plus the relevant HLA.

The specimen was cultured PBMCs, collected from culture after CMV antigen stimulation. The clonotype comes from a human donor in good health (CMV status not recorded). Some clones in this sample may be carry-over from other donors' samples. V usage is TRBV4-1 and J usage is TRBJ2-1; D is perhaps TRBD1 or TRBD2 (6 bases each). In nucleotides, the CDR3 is TGCGCCAGCAGCCGAGGGGGGAGCCTAAATGAGCAGTTCTTC. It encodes CASSRGGSLNEQFF.